The sequence of this TCR beta chain was determined in a study of OX40 agonist ivuxolimab in advanced cancers. Study summary: Dose-escalation patients' cancers were hepatocellular carcinoma, melanoma, renal cell or head and neck cancer.

Trimming took 4 bases from V and 7 from J; bases not matched to a gene: 6. CDR3 size: 14 residues. Germline loops: CDR1 SGHNT, CDR2 YENEEA. The method was immunoSEQ multiplex PCR; TCRdb's version includes in-frame clones alone and lacks a portion of them. Among under 100,000 clones listed, about 90% were seen once. The TCR was taken from an adult with an advanced solid tumor such as melanoma, head and neck, liver or kidney cancer. This sample comprised CD4+ or CD8+ T cells sorted from blood, obtained in a trial of the OX40 agonist ivuxolimab. The chain employs TRBV11-3 and TRBJ2-1; TRBD1 agrees at 8 bases. CDR3 loop: CASSYGQGKNEQFF. CDR3 DNA: TGTGCCAGCAGCTACGGACAGGGTAAGAATGAGCAGTTCTTC.